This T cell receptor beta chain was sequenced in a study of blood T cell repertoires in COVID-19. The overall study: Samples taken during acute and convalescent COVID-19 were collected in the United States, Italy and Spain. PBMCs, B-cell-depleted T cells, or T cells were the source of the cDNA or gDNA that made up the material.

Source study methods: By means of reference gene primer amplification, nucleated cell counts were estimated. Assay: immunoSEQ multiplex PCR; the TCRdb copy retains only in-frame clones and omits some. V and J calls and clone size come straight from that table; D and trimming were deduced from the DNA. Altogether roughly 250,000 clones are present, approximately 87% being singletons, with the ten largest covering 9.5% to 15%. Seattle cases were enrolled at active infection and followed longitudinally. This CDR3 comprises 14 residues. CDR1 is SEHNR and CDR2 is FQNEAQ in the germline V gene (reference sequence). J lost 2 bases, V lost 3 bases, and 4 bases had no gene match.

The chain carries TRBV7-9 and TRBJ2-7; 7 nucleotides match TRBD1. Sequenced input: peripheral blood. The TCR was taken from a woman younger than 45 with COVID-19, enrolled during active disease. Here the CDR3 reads CASSLGDSPYEQYF. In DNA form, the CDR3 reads TGTGCCAGCAGCTTGGGGGACAGTCCCTACGAGCAGTACTTC.